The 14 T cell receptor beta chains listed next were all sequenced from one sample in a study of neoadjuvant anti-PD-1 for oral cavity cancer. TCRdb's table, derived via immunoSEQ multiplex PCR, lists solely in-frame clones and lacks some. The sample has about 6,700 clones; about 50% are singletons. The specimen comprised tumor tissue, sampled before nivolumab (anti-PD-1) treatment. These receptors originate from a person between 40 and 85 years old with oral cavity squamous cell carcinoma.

CDR3 DNA: TGCAGCGTTGACGGGGGGGTCGGGGAGACCCAGTACTTC. It encodes CSVDGGVGETQYF. The rearrangement joins TRBV29-1 to TRBJ2-5; 8 nucleotides align to TRBD2. Trimming cost V 3 bases and J 5 bases; bases outside gene matches: 5. The CDR3 covers 13 residues. The germline CDR1 and CDR2 sequences are SQVTM and ANQGSEA.

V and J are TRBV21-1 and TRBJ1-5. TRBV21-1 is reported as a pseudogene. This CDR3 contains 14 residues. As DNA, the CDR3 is TGTGCCAGCAGCTCCCGCGGGGGAGGTCAGCCCCAGCATTTT. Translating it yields CASSSRGGGQPQHF.

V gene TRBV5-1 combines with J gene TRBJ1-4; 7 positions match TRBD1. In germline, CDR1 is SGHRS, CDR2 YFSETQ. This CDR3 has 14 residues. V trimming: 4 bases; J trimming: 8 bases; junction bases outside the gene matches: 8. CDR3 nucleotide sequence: TGCGCCAGCAGCCGTGACAGGGTTTTAGAAAAACTGTTTTTT. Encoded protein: CASSRDRVLEKLFF.

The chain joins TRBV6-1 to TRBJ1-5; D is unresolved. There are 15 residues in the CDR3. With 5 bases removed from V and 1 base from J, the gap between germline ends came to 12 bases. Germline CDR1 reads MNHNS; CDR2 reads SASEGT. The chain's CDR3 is CASSPDGASNQPQHF. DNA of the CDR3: TGTGCCAGCAGTCCGGACGGAGCCAGCAATCAGCCCCAGCATTTT.

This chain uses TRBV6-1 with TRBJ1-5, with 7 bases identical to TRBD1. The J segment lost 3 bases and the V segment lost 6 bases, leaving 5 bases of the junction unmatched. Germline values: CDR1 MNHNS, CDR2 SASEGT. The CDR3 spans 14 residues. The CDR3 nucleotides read TGTGCCAGCAGAAACAGGGGAGACAATCAGCCCCAGCATTTT. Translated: CASRNRGDNQPQHF.

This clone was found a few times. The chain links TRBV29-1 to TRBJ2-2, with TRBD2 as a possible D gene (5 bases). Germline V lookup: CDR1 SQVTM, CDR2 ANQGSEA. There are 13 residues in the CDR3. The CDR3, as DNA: TGCACCGTCTCGAGGGCCGGCACCGGGGAGCTGTTTTTT. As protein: CTVSRAGTGELFF.

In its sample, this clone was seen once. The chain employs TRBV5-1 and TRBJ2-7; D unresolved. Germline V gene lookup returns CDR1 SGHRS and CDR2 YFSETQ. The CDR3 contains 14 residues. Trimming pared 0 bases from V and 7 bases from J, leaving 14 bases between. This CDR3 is CASSLDATPREQYF. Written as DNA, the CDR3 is TGCGCCAGCAGCTTGGATGCGACTCCGCGGGAGCAGTACTTC.

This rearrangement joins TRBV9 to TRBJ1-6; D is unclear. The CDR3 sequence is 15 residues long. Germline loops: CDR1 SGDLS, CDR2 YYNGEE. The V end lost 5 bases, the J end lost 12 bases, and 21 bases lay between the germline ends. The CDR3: CASSSTGDIRVPLHF. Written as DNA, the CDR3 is TGTGCCAGCAGTTCCACCGGGGATATTCGGGTACCCCTCCACTTT. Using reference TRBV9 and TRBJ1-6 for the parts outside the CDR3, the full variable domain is DSGVTQTPKHLITATGQRVTLRCSPRSGDLSVYWYQQSLDQGLQFLIQYYNGEERAKGNILERFSAQQFPDLHSELNLSSLELGDSALYFCASSSTGDIRVPLHFGNGTRLTVT.

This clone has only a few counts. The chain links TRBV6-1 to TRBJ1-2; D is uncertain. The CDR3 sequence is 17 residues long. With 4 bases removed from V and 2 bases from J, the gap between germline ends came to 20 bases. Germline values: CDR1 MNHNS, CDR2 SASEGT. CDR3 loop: CASSAGRPVYSNYGYTF. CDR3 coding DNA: TGTGCCAGCAGTGCTGGCCGCCCCGTTTATTCGAACTATGGCTACACCTTC.

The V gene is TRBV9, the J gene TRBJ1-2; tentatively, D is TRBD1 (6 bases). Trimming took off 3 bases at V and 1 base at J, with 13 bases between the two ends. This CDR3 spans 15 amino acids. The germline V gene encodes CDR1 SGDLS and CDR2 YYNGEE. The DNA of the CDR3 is TGTGCCAGCAGCGCCAGGGGAGCAAATAACTATGGCTACACCTTC. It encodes CASSARGANNYGYTF. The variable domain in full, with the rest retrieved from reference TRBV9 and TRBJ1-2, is DSGVTQTPKHLITATGQRVTLRCSPRSGDLSVYWYQQSLDQGLQFLIQYYNGEERAKGNILERFSAQQFPDLHSELNLSSLELGDSALYFCASSARGANNYGYTFGSGTRLTVV.

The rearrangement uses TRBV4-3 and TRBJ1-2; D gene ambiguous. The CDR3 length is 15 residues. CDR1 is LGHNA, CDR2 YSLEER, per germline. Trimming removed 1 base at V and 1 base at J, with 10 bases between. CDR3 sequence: CASSQVARNNYGYTF. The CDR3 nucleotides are TGCGCCAGCAGCCAAGTAGCACGGAATAACTATGGCTACACCTTC.

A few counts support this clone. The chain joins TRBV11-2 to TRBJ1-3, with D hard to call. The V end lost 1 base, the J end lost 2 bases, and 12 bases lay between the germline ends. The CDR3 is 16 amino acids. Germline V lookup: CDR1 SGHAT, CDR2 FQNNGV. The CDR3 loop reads CASSLVGGSAGNTIYF. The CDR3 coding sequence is TGTGCCAGCAGCTTAGTAGGCGGGAGCGCTGGAAACACCATATATTTT.

In DNA, the CDR3 is TGTGCCAGCTCACCACAGAGGACACTAGCCTATGGCTACACCTTC. Amino acids: CASSPQRTLAYGYTF. J is TRBJ1-2 and V is TRBV18; D might be TRBD1 (5 bases). Germline lookup yields CDR1 KGHSH and CDR2 LQKENI. V was clipped by 1 base and J by 4 bases, with 13 bases between them. The CDR3 is 15 residues long.

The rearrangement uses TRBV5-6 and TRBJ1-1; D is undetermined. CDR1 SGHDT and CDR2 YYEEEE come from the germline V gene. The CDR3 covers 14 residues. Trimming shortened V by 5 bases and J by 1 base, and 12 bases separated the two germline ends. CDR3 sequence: CASSRPGRNTEAFF. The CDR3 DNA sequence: TGTGCCAGCAGTCGACCCGGTCGGAACACTGAAGCTTTCTTT.